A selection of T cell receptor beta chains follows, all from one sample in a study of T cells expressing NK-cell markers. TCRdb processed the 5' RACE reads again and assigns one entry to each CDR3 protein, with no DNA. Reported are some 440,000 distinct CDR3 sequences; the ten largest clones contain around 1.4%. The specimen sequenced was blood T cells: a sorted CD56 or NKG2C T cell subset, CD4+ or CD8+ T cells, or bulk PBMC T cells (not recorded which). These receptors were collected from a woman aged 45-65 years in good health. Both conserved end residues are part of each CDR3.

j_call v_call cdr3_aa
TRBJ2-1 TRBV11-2 CGTGSYNEQFF
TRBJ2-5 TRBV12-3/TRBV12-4 CASSFRGQGTETQYF
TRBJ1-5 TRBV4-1 CASSPQGQFNQPQHF
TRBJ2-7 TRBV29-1 CSVDTGSTYEQYF
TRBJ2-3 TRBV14 CASSQVPGSGSEYF
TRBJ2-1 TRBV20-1 CSARGGLARNEQFF
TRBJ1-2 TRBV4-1 CASSQDPVGYYGYTF
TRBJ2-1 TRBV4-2 CASSHPRRLAGAGNEQFF
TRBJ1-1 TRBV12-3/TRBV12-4 CASSPRGGFTEAFF
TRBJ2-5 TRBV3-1 CASSQEGQLETQYF
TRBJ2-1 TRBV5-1 CASSFRDNEQFF
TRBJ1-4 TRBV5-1 CASSLAGTGEEKLFF
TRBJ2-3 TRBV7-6 CASSSVAGGPSTDTQYF
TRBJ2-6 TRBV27 CASSPSSTTGLAGKPGANVLTF
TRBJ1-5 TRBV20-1 CSASNPRSSGSNQPQHF
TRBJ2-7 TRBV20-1 CSATPREGQDYEQYF
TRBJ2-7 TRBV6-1 CASRDLRRSSYEQYF
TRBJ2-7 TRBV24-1 CATSESGSAYEQYF
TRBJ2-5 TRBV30 CAWIRGQGGAQYF
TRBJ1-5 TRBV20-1 CSAGEGPSNQPQHF
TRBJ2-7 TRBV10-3 CAISDGTEAYEQYF
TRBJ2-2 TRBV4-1 CASTAGTTNTGELFF
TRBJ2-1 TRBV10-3 CAIRGQGAVYNEQFF
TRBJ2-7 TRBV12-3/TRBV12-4 CASKVQGAYEQYF
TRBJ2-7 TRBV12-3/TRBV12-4 CASTRQGGPAYEQYF
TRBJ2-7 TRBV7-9 CASSVPRRERGEQYF
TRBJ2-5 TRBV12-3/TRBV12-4 CASSPLGLLETQYF
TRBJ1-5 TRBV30 CAWSVGQGINQPQHF
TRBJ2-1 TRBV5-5 CASSLGRDSLGEQFF
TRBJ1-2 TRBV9 CASSTTGGAGGYTF
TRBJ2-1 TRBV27 CASSLAELRYNEQFF
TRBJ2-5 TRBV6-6 CASSYSLADLQETQYF
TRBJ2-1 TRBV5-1 CASIGKDYNEQFF
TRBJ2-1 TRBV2 CASSELAGRHEFF
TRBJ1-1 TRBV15 CATSIRVAVNTEAFF
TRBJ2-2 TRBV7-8 CASSWDRVAGELFF
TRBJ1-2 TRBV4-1 CASSQREGSGGYTF
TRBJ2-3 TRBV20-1 CSALERTGDTQYF